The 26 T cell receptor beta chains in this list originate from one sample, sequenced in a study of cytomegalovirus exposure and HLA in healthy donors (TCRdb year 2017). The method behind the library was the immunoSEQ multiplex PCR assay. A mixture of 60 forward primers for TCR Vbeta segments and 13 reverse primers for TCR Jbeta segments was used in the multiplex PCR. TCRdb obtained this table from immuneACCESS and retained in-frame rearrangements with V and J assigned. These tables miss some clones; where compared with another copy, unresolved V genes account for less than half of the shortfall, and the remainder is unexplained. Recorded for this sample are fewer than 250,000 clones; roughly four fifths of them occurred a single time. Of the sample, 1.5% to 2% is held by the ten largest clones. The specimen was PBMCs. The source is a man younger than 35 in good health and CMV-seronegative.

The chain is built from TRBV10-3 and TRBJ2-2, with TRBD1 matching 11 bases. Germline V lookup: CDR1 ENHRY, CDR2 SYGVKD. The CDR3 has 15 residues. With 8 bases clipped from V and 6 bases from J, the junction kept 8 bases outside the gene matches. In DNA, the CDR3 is TGTGCCATCTCACCCGGGACAGGGGGTTCCGGGGAGCTGTTTTTT. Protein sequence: CAISPGTGGSGELFF.

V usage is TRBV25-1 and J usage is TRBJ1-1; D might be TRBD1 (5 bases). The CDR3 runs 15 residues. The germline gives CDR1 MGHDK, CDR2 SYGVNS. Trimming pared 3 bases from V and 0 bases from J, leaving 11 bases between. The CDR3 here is CASSDLTAMNTEAFF. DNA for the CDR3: TGTGCCAGCAGTGATTTGACAGCGATGAACACTGAAGCTTTCTTT.

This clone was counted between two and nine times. Here the CDR3 reads CASSLGTGGFYEQYF. The CDR3 nucleotides read TGTGCCAGCAGCTTGGGGACAGGGGGTTTCTACGAGCAGTACTTC. J is TRBJ2-7 and V is TRBV7-9, with TRBD1 matching 11 bases. Germline V gene lookup returns CDR1 SEHNR and CDR2 FQNEAQ (reference sequence). J gave up 3 bases and V 3 bases, and 4 bases lay outside the gene matches. This CDR3 is 15 amino acids long.

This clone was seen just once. Written as DNA, the CDR3 is TGCGCCAGCAGCCCTCTGGGGAGCGGCAACACCGGGGAGCTGTTTTTT. It encodes CASSPLGSGNTGELFF. The J gene is TRBJ2-2, the V gene TRBV4-3; tentatively, D is TRBD2 (5 bases). This CDR3 is 16 amino acids long. Looked up from germline, CDR1 is LGHNA and CDR2 is YSLEER. Trimming pared 4 bases from V and 2 bases from J, leaving 14 bases between.

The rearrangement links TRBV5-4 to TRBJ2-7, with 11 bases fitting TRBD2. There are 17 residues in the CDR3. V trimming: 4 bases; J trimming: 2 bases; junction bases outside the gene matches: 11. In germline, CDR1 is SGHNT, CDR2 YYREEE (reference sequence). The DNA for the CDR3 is TGTGCCAGCAGCCCGGGACTAGCGGCACCATTAACCTACGAGCAGTACTTC. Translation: CASSPGLAAPLTYEQYF. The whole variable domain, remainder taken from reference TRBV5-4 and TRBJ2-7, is ETGVTQSPTHLIKTRGQQVTLRCSSQSGHNTVSWYQQALGQGPQFIFQYYREEENGRGNFPPRFSGLQFPNYSSELNVNALELDDSALYLCASSPGLAAPLTYEQYFGPGTRLTVT.

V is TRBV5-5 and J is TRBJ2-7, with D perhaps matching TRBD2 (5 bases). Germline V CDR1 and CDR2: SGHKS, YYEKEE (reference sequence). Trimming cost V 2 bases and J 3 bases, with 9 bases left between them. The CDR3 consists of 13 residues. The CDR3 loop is CASSLPGIYEQYF. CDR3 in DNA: TGTGCCAGCAGCTTACCGGGAATCTACGAGCAGTACTTC.

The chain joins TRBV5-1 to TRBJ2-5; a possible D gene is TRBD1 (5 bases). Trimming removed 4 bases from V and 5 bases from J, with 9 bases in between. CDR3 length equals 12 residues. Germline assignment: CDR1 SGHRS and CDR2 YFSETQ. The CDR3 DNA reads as TGCGCCAGCAGCCTGCCAGGGGAGACCCAGTACTTC. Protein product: CASSLPGETQYF.

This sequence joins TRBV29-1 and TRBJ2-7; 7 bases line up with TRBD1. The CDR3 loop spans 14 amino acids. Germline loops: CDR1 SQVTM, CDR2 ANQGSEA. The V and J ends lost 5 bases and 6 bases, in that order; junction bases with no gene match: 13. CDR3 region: CSVLTGTAPREQYF. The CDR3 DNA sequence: TGCAGCGTTTTAACCGGGACAGCCCCGCGCGAGCAGTACTTC.

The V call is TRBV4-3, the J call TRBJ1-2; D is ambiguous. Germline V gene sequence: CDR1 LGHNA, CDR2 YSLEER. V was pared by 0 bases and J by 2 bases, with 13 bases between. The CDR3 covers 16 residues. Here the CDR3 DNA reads TGCGCCAGCAGCCAAGATCATTGGGAGTTCAACTATGGCTACACCTTC. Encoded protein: CASSQDHWEFNYGYTF.

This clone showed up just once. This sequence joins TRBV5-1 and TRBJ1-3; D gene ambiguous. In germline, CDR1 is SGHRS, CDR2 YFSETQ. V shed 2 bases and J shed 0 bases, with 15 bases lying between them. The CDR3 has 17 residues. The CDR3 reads CASSLLPGSNSGNTIYF. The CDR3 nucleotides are TGCGCCAGCAGCTTATTACCCGGTAGCAACTCTGGAAACACCATATATTTT.

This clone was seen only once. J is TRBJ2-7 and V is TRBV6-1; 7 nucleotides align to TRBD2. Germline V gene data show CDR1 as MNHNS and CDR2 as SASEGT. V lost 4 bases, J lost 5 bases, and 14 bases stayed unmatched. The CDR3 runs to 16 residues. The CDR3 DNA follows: TGTGCCAGCAGTGCCCCGTCGAGCGGGGCTGGAAACGAGCAGTACTTC. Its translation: CASSAPSSGAGNEQYF.

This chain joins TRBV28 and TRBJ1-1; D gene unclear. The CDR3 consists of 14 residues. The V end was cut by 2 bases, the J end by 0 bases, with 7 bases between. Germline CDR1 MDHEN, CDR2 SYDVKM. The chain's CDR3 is CASSLGSVNTEAFF. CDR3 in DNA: TGTGCCAGCAGTTTAGGCAGCGTGAACACTGAAGCTTTCTTT. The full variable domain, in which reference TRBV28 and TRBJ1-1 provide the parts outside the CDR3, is DVKVTQSSRYLVKRTGEKVFLECVQDMDHENMFWYRQDPGLGLRLIYFSYDVKMKEKGDIPEGYSVSREKKERFSLILESASTNQTSMYLCASSLGSVNTEAFFGQGTRLTVV.

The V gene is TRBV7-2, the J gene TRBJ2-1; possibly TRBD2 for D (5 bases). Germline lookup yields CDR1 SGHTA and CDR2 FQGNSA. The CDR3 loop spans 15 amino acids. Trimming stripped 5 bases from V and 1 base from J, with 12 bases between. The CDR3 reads CASSPGLKSYNEQFF. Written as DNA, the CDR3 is TGTGCCAGCAGCCCAGGACTTAAATCCTACAATGAGCAGTTCTTC.

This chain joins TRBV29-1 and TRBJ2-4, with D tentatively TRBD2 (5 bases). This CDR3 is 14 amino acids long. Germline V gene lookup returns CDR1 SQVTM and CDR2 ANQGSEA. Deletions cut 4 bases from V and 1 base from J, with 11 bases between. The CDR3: CSVVGSLAKNIQYF. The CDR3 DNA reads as TGCAGCGTTGTAGGGAGTCTGGCCAAAAACATTCAGTACTTC. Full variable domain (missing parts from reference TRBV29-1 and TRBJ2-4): SAVISQKPSRDICQRGTSLTIQCQVDSQVTMMFWYRQQPGQSLTLIATANQGSEATYESGFVIDKFPISRPNLTFSTLTVSNMSPEDSSIYLCSVVGSLAKNIQYFGAGTRLSVL.

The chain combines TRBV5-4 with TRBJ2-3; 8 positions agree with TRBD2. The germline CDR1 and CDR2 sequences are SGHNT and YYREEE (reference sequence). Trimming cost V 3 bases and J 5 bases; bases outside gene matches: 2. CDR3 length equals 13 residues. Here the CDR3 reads CASSSGGEDTQYF. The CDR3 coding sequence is TGTGCCAGCAGCTCCGGGGGGGAAGATACGCAGTATTTT.

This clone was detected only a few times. The CDR3 is CASSQDAEGGQPQHF. Here the CDR3 DNA reads TGTGCCAGCAGCCAAGACGCGGAAGGGGGTCAGCCCCAGCATTTT. V gene TRBV4-2 combines with J gene TRBJ1-5, with a possible D match to TRBD1 (6 bases). Trimming shortened V by 0 bases and J by 6 bases, and 12 bases separated the two germline ends. CDR3 size: 15 residues. Germline CDR1 reads LGHNA; CDR2 reads YNFKEQ.

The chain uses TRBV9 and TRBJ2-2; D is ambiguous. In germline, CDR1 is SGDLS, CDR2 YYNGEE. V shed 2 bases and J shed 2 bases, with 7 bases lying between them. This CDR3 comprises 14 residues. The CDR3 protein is CASSVTHNTGELFF. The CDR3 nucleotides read TGTGCCAGCAGCGTGACTCACAACACCGGGGAGCTGTTTTTT.

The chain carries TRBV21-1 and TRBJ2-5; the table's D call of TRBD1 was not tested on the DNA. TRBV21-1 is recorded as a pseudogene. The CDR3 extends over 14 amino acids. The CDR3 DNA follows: TGTGCCAGCAGCCCACAGGGGGCCCAAGAGACCCAGTACTTC. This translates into CASSPQGAQETQYF.

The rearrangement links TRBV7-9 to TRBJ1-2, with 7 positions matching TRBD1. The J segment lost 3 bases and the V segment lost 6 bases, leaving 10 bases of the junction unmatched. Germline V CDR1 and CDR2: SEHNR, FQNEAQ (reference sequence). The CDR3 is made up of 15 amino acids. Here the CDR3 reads CASSGKGALDYGYTF. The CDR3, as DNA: TGTGCCAGCAGTGGGAAGGGGGCATTGGACTATGGCTACACCTTC.

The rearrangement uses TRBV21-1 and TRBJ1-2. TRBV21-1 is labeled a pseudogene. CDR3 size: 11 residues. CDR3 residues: CAGRFYFGYTF. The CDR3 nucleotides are TGTGCCGGCAGGTTTTACTTTGGCTACACCTTC.

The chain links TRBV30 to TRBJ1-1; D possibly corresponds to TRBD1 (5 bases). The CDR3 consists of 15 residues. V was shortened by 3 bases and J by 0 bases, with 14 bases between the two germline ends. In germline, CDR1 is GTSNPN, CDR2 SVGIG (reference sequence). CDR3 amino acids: CAWSPGGIMNTEAFF. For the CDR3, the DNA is TGTGCCTGGAGCCCCGGGGGGATTATGAACACTGAAGCTTTCTTT. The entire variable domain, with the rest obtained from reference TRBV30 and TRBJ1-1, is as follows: SQTIHQWPATLVQPVGSPLSLECTVEGTSNPNLYWYRQAAGRGLQLLFYSVGIGQISSEVPQNLSASRPQDRQFILSSKKLLLSDSGFYLCAWSPGGIMNTEAFFGQGTRLTVV.

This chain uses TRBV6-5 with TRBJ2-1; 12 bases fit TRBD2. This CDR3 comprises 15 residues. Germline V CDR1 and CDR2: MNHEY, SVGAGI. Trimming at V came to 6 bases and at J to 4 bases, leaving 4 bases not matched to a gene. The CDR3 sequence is CASSLAGGRYNEQFF. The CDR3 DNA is TGTGCCAGCAGCCTAGCGGGAGGGCGGTACAATGAGCAGTTCTTC.

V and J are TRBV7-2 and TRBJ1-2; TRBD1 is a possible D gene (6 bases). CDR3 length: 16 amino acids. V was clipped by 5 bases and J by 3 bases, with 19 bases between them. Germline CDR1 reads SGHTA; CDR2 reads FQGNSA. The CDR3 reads CASSRPRQAAYYGYTF. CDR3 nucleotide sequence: TGTGCCAGCAGCAGACCCCGACAGGCCGCGTACTATGGCTACACCTTC.

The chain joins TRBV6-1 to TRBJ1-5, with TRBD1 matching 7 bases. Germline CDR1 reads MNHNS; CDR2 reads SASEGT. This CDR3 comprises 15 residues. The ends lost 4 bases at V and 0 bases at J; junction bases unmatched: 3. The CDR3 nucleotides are TGTGCCAGCAGTGCCGGGACAGATAGCAATCAGCCCCAGCATTTT. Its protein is CASSAGTDSNQPQHF.

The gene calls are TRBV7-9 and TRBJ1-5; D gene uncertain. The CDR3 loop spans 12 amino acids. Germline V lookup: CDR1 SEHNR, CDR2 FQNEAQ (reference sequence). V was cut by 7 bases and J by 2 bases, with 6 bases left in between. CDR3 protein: CASNNGNQPQHF. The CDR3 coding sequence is TGTGCCAGCAATAATGGCAATCAGCCCCAGCATTTT.

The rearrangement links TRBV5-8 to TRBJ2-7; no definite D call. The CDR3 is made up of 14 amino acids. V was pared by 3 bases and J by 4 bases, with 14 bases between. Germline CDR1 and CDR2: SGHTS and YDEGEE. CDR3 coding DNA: TGTGCCAGCAGCTCGGTACTAATTACTTACGAGCAGTACTTC. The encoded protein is CASSSVLITYEQYF.